Listed below are T cell receptor beta chains from one sample, sequenced in a study of shared T cell receptors in the human thymus. Sequenced by immunoSEQ multiplex PCR; TCRdb stores in-frame clones only, minus some. The data contain some 700,000 clones, approximately 85% of them seen just once; the ten biggest clones take up about 0.011%. These data are also associated with another study on human thymus T cells.

The sample taken for sequencing was thymocytes. These receptor sequences come from a girl less than two years old with a congenital heart defect. The CDR3 runs from the conserved cysteine through the conserved F or W. D genes are given only for firm matches. The size entry is marked missing in some rows and otherwise reads once, few, many or a size class.

d_call	v_call	j_call	clone_size	cdr3_nt	cdr3_aa
TRBD1	TRBV18	TRBJ2-7	few	TGTGCCTCCTCAGACAGGGACGAGCAGTACTTC	CASSDRDEQYF
-	TRBV7-9	TRBJ2-7	-	TGTGCCAGCAGCCCTTCACTAGTTTACGAGCAGTACTTC	CASSPSLVYEQYF
TRBD1	TRBV28	TRBJ1-3	-	TGTGCCAGCAACACCGGGACAGTCTCTGGAAACACCATATATTTT	CASNTGTVSGNTIYF
TRBD2	TRBV27	TRBJ2-7	-	TGTGCCAGCAGTTTATATAGCGGGGTTTACGAGCAGTACTTC	CASSLYSGVYEQYF
-	TRBV13	TRBJ2-7	-	TGTGCCAGCAGGCTTCGTTTCAGGGGAGACGAGCAGTACTTC	CASRLRFRGDEQYF
-	TRBV7-9	TRBJ1-2	-	TGTGCCAGCAGCCATGATGCGGATGGCTACACCTTC	CASSHDADGYTF
-	TRBV7-2	TRBJ2-7	-	TGTGCCAGCAGCTTATTCTACAGGTCCTACGAGCAGTACTTC	CASSLFYRSYEQYF
-	TRBV6-5	TRBJ1-2	once	TGTGCCAGCAGCCCCGGACAGATTTCTTATGGCTACACCTTC	CASSPGQISYGYTF
TRBD1	TRBV29-1	TRBJ1-2	-	TGCAGCGTTGCGGGGGCGTTAGGACAGGAACCTAACTATGGCTACACCTTC	CSVAGALGQEPNYGYTF
-	TRBV5-5	TRBJ2-3	-	TGTGCCAGCAGCGCACCCGGGACGGGGGAGGCCTGCGATACGCAGTATTTT	CASSAPGTGEACDTQYF
TRBD1	TRBV12-5	TRBJ1-2	-	TGTGCTAGTGGGGGGGACAGTTCATCAGCTAACTATGGCTACACCTTC	CASGGDSSSANYGYTF
TRBD1	TRBV2	TRBJ1-2	-	TGTGCCAGACCAAAAAAGACTCAGACAGGGGGTAGTGGCTACACCTTC	CARPKKTQTGGSGYTF
-	TRBV14	TRBJ1-2	-	TGTGCCAGCAGCCAGGATCCAGACAGGAACTATGGCTACACCTTC	CASSQDPDRNYGYTF
-	TRBV7-8	TRBJ1-6	-	TGTGCCAGCAGCATTTGGGACATCCGAGAGCATAATTCACCCCTCCACTTT	CASSIWDIREHNSPLHF
-	TRBV18	TRBJ1-2	-	TGTGCCAGCTCGCCAACTATATATGGCTACACCTTC	CASSPTIYGYTF
-	TRBV6-6	TRBJ1-2	-	TGTGCCAGCAGCCCCACAGGGCAATCCTATGGCTACACCTTC	CASSPTGQSYGYTF
TRBD2	TRBV9	TRBJ2-2	-	TGTGCCAGCAGCGTGGGCGGGGGGAGCACCGGGGAGCTGTTTTTT	CASSVGGGSTGELFF
TRBD1	TRBV15	TRBJ1-1	once	TGTGCCACCAGCACCAGTCCCGGGACAGTGAACACTGAAGCTTTCTTT	CATSTSPGTVNTEAFF
-	TRBV27	TRBJ1-6	-	TGTGCCAGCAGTTCGTTACCCGGTTACAGGGTCAAAGTTCCATTGAGCTCCTATAATTCACCCCTCCACTTT	CASSSLPGYRVKVPLSSYNSPLHF
TRBD1	TRBV6-5	TRBJ1-6	-	TGTGCCAGCAGTTACCGAGATGACAGGGGGCGATCACCCCTCCACTTT	CASSYRDDRGRSPLHF
-	TRBV10-3	TRBJ1-2	-	TGTGCCACCGCATTCCTAGACAGGATTTATGGCTACACCTTC	CATAFLDRIYGYTF
TRBD1	TRBV5-1	TRBJ1-4	once	TGCGCCAGCAGCCCAACAGGGGATTCTAATGAAAAACTGTTTTTT	CASSPTGDSNEKLFF
-	TRBV5-1	TRBJ1-5	-	TGCGCCAGCAGCCCAGGGCCGAATCAGCCCCAGCATTTT	CASSPGPNQPQHF
-	TRBV19	TRBJ1-5	-	TGTGCCAGTAGTATAGTACAAGTCCCTAGCAATCAGCCCCAGCATTTT	CASSIVQVPSNQPQHF
TRBD1	TRBV6-6	TRBJ1-5	-	TGTGCCAGCAGTCAGACAGGGTCTCAGCCCCAGCATTTT	CASSQTGSQPQHF
TRBD1	TRBV11-2	TRBJ2-7	-	TGTGCCAGCAGATCGGTACAGGGGGTAGGCGAGCAGTACTTC	CASRSVQGVGEQYF
-	TRBV7-9	TRBJ2-7	-	TGTGCCAGCAGCCCCGGGTCGGATTGTTACGAGCAGTACTTC	CASSPGSDCYEQYF
TRBD1	TRBV5-6	TRBJ1-6	-	TGTGCCAGCAGCTTGGACGGACGGGACAGTGATAATTCACCCCTCCACTTT	CASSLDGRDSDNSPLHF
-	TRBV28	TRBJ2-7	-	TGTGCCAGCAGTCTCGCGGGGATCCTCTACTACTACGAGCAGTACTTC	CASSLAGILYYYEQYF